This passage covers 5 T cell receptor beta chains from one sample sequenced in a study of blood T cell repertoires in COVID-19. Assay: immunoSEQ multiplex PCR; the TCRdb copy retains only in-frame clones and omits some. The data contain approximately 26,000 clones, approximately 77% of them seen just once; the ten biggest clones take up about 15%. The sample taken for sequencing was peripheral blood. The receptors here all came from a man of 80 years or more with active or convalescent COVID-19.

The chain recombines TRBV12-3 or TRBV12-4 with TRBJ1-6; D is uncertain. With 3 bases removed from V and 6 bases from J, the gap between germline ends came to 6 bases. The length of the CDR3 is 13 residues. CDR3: CASSLLSNSPLHF. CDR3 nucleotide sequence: TGTGCCAGCAGTTTGCTAAGTAATTCACCCCTCCACTTT.

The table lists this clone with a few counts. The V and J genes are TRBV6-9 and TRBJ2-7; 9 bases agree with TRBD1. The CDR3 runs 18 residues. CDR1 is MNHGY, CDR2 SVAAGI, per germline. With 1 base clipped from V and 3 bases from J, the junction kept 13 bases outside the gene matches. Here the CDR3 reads CASSYYRGPDRGNYEQYF. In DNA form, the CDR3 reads TGTGCCAGCAGTTATTACCGGGGTCCGGACAGGGGTAACTACGAGCAGTACTTC.

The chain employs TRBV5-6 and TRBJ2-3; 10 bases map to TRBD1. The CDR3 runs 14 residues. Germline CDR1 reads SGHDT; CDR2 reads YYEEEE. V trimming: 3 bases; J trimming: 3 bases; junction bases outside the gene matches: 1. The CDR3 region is CASSWGQGTDTQYF. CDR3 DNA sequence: TGTGCCAGCAGCTGGGGACAGGGGACAGATACGCAGTATTTT. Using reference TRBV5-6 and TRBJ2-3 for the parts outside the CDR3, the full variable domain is DAGVTQSPTHLIKTRGQQVTLRCSPKSGHDTVSWYQQALGQGPQFIFQYYEEEERQRGNFPDRFSGHQFPNYSSELNVNALLLGDSALYLCASSWGQGTDTQYFGPGTRLTVL.

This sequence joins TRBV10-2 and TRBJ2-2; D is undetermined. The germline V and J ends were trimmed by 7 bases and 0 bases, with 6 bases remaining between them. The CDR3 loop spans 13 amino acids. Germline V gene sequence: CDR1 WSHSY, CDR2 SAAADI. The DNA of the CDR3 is TGCGCCAGCATGAGGCCGAACACCGGGGAGCTGTTTTTT. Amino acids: CASMRPNTGELFF.

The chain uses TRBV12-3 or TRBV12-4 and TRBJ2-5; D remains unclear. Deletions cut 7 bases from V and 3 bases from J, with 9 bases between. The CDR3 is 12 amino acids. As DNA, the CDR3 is TGTGCCAGCACCCACAGAAAAGAGACCCAGTACTTC. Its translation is CASTHRKETQYF.